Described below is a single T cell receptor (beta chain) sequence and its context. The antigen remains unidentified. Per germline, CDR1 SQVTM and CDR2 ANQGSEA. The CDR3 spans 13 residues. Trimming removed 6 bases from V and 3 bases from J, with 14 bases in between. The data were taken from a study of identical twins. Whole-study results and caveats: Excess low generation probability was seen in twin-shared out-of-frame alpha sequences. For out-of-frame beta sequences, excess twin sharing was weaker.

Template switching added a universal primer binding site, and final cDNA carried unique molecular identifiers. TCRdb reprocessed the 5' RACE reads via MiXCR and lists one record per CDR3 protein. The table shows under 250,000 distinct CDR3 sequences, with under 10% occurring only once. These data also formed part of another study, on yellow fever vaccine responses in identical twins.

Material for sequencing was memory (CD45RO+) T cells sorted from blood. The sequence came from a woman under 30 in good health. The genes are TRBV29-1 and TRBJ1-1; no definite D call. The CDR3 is CSVAEVPDTEAFF. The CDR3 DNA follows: TGCAGCGTGGCCGAGGTCCCCGACACTGAAGCTTTCTTT.